This T cell receptor (beta chain) was sequenced during a study of T cell responses to AZD1222 COVID-19 vaccine. In the study overall: It was second doses at about 4 or about 12 weeks that were pooled.

The method was immunoSEQ multiplex PCR; TCRdb's version includes in-frame clones alone and lacks a portion of them. The sample gives about 120,000 clones, about 90% of which show up once; around 6.1% is in the top ten. Study-wide results and limits: Clonal diversity may have been underestimated in mostly white British donors.

With regard to this clone: Its antigen is not known.

This CDR3 is 14 amino acids long. Per germline, CDR1 SQVTM and CDR2 ANQGSEA. Losses at the gene ends were 6 bases for V and 5 bases for J; bases not matched to a gene: 9. The specimen comprised peripheral blood, sampled on day 0 of AZD1222 vaccination. This chain links TRBV29-1 with TRBJ2-7; 11 bases line up with TRBD2. This receptor was obtained from an adult in good health. In nucleotides, the CDR3 is TGCAGCGTCGCCATAGCGGGAGGGCCTAACGAGCAGTACTTC. This sequence encodes CSVAIAGGPNEQYF.